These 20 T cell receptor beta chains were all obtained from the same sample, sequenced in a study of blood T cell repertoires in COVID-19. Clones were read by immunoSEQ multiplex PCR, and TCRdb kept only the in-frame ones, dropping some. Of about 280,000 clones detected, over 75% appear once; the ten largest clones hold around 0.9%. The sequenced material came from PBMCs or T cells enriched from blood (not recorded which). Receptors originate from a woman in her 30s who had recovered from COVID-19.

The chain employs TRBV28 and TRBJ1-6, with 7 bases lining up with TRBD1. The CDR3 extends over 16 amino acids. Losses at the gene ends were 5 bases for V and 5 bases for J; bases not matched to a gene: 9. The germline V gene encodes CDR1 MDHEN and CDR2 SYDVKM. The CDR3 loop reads CASSILTGQNNSPLHF. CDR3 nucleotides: TGTGCCAGCAGTATATTGACGGGACAGAATAATTCACCCCTCCACTTT.

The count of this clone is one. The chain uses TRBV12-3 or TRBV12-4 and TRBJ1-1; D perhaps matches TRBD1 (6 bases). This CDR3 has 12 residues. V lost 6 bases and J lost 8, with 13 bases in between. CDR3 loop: CASSYTGTEAFF. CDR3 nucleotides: TGTGCCAGCAGCTATACCGGGACAGAAGCTTTCTTT.

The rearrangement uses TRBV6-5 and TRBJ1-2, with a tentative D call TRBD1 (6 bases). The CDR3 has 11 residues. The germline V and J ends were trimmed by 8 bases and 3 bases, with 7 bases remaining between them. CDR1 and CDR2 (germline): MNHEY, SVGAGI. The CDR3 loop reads CASGTYYGYTF. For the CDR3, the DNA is TGTGCCAGCGGGACATACTATGGCTACACCTTC.

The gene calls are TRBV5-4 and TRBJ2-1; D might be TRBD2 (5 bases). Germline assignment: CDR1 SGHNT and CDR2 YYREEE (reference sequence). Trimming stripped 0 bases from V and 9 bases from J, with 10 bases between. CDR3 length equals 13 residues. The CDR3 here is CASSLGGLGEQFF. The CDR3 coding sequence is TGTGCCAGCAGCTTGGGAGGACTGGGTGAGCAGTTCTTC. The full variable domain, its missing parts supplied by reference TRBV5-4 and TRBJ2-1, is ETGVTQSPTHLIKTRGQQVTLRCSSQSGHNTVSWYQQALGQGPQFIFQYYREEENGRGNFPPRFSGLQFPNYSSELNVNALELDDSALYLCASSLGGLGEQFFGPGTRLTVL.

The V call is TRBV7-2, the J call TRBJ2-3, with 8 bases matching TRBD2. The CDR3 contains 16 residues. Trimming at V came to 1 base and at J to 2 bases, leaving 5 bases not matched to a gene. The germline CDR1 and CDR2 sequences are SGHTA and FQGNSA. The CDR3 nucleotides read TGTGCCAGCAGCTTAGAGGCCGGGGGGGCCACAGATACGCAGTATTTT. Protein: CASSLEAGGATDTQYF. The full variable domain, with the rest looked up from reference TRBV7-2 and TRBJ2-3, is GAGVSQSPSNKVTEKGKDVELRCDPISGHTALYWYRQSLGQGLEFLIYFQGNSAPDKSGLPSDRFSAERTGGSVSTLTIQRTQQEDSAVYLCASSLEAGGATDTQYFGPGTRLTVL.

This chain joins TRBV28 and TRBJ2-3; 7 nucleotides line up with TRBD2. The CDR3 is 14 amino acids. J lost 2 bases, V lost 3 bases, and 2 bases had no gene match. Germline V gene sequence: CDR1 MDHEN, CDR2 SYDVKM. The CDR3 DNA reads TGTGCCAGCAGTTTGAGCGGGACCACAGATACGCAGTATTTT. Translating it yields CASSLSGTTDTQYF.

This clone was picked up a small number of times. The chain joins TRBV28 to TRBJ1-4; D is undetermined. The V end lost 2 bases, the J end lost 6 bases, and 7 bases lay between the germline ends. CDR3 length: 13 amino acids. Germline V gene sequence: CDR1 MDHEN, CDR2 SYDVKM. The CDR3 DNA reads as TGTGCCAGCAGTTTAACAGTTGATGAAAAACTGTTTTTT. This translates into CASSLTVDEKLFF.

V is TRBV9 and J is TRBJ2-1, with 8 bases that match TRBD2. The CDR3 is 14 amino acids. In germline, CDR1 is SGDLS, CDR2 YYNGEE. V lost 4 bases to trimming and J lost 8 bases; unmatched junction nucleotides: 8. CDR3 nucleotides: TGTGCCAGCAGCAGTCGGGGGGGCGTCGATGAGCAGTTCTTC. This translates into CASSSRGGVDEQFF.

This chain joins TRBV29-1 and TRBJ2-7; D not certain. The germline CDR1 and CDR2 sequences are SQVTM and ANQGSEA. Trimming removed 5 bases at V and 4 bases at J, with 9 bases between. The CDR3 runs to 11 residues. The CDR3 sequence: CSVLIMYEQYF. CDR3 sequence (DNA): TGCAGCGTTTTAATAATGTACGAGCAGTACTTC.

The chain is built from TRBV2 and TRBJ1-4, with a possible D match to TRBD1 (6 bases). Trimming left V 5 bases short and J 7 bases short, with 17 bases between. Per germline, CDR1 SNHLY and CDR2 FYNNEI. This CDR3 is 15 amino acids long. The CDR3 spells CASSKRQVWVEKLFF. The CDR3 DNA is TGTGCCAGCAGTAAACGACAGGTGTGGGTTGAAAAACTGTTTTTT.

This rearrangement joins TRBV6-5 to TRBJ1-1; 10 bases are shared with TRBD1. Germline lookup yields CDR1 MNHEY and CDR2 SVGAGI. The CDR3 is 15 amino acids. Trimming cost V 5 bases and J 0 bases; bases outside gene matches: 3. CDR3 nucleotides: TGTGCCAGCAGTCGGACAGGGGGAATGAACACTGAAGCTTTCTTT. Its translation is CASSRTGGMNTEAFF.

CDR3 DNA: TGTGCCAGCAGCCTCGTCAGGGTATTCTCTGGAAACACCATATATTTT. Its protein product is CASSLVRVFSGNTIYF. The rearrangement uses TRBV5-6 and TRBJ1-3, with D perhaps matching TRBD1 (5 bases). Per germline, CDR1 SGHDT and CDR2 YYEEEE. Trimming stripped 4 bases from V and 0 bases from J, with 14 bases between. This CDR3 contains 16 residues.

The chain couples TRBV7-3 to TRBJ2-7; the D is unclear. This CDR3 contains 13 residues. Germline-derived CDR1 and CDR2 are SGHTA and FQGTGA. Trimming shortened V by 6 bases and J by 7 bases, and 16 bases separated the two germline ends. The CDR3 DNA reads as TGTGCCAGCAGTCAAGATCCTACGCTTGAGCAGTACTTC. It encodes CASSQDPTLEQYF.

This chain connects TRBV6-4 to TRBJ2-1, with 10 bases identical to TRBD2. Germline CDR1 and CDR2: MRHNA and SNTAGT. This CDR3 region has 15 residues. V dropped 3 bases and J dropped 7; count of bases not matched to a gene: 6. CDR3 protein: CASSEAGGQGNEQFF. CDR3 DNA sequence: TGTGCCAGCAGTGAAGCGGGGGGGCAGGGTAATGAGCAGTTCTTC.

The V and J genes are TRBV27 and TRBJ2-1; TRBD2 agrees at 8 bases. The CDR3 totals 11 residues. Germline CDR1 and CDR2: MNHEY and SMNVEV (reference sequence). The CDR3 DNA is TGTACCACTCGGGGGGGCAATGAGCAGTTCTTC. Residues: CTTRGGNEQFF.

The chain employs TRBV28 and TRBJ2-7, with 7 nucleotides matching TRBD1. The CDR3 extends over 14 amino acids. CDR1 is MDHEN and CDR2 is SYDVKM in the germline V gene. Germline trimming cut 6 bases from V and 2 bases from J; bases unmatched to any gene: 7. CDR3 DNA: TGTGCCAGCAGCACGACAGGGACCGCCTACGAGCAGTACTTC. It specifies CASSTTGTAYEQYF.

DNA of the CDR3: TGTGCCAGCTCACCGGCGGACATTTACTACAATGAGCAGTTCTTC. Translating gives CASSPADIYYNEQFF. V gene TRBV18 combines with J gene TRBJ2-1; TRBD1 might be the D (5 bases). The V gene's germline CDR1 is KGHSH and CDR2 LQKENI. V shed 3 bases and J shed 3 bases, with 12 bases lying between them. The CDR3 is made up of 15 amino acids.

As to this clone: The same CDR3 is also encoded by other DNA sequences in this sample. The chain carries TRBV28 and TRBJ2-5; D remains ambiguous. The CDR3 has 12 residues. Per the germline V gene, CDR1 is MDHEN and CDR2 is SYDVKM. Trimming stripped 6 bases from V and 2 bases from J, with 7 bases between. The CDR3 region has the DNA TGTGCCAGCAGCTCGACACAAGAGACCCAGTACTTC. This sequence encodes CASSSTQETQYF.

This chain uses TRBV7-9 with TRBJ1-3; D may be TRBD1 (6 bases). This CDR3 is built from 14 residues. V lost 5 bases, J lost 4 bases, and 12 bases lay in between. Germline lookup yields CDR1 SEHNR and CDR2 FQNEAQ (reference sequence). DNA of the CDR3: TGTGCCAGCAGCGCCCCTGACAGGGGAAACACCATATATTTT. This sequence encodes CASSAPDRGNTIYF.

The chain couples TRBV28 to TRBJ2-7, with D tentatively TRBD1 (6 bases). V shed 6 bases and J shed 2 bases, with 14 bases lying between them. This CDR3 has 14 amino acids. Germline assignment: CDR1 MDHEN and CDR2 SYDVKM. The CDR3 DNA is TGTGCCAGCAGGCTCCAACAGGGAACCTACGAGCAGTACTTC. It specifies CASRLQQGTYEQYF. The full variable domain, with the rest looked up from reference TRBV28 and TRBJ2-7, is DVKVTQSSRYLVKRTGEKVFLECVQDMDHENMFWYRQDPGLGLRLIYFSYDVKMKEKGDIPEGYSVSREKKERFSLILESASTNQTSMYLCASRLQQGTYEQYFGPGTRLTVT.